This record concerns one T cell receptor (beta chain) sequence. Its antigen is still unknown. No per-base quality is available; no much larger clone lies one base away. The immunoSEQ Assay was used to sequence TCRbeta CDR3 regions. After extraction, genomic DNA underwent amplification by bias-controlled multiplex PCR, followed by high-throughput sequencing. Per the authors' processing: To quantify the absolute abundance of every unique TCRbeta CDR3 region, sequences were collapsed and filtered. T cell fraction was estimated by normalizing TCRbeta template counts to usable DNA, with usable DNA measured through amplification of reference genes found in all nucleated cells. Repertoire TCRs were annotated as SARS-CoV-2-specific when V gene, CDR3 amino acid sequence and J gene were exactly matched to a known reactive TCR set. The reference SARS-CoV-2 TCR set came from MIRA and was filtered for enrichment in COVID-19-positive ImmuneCODE repertoires, removing public or cross-reactive TCRs. Using the MIRA antigens, annotated TCRs were further analysed by specific ORF or by position within an ORF. Breadth was defined as the number of annotated unique rearrangements divided by the total number of unique productive rearrangements, and depth was defined as the summed frequency of the annotated unique rearrangements. Two-sided Wilcoxon rank-sum tests were used to compare TCR breadth between groups. TCRdb took this table from immuneACCESS and kept in-frame rearrangements with V and J called. Such tables lack part of the clones; where checked against another copy, unresolved V genes explain under half of the gap, and the rest is unexplained. The DNA was the basis for D and trimming; V, J and clone size are from that table. This sample gives about 500,000 clones in total; roughly nine tenths of them show up just once. The ten largest clones take up around 1.8% of the sample.

This specimen comes from a study of Ad26.COV2.S vaccination and SARS-CoV-2 variants (dated by TCRdb to the early 2020s). About the study as a whole: Donors in the vaccine arm were drawn from COV1001, a multicentre, randomized, double-blind, placebo-controlled phase I-IIa trial testing Ad26.COV2.S in healthy adults. A total of some 30 samples were included in the TCR-sequenced set, comprising around 19 Ad26.COV2.S vaccine recipients, 5 placebo recipients and 8 SARS-CoV-2 convalescent individuals. The specificity and breadth of SARS-CoV-2-reactive T cell receptors after Ad26.COV2.S vaccination were assessed by TCRbeta repertoire sequencing. Participants in the trial were split at random into five groups of five each, receiving low-dose or high-dose Ad26.COV2.S once or twice, or else placebo on both occasions. Ad26.COV2.S was administered intramuscularly at 5 x 10^10 or 1 x 10^11 viral particles, either as a single shot or as two shots given 56 days apart. Blinding of investigators to trial group allocation was maintained during experiments and outcome assessment.

Beyond this particular receptor, the publication reports: Ad26.COV2.S recipients had higher spike-specific TCR breadth than placebo recipients (P = 0.0014). Comparable non-spike TCR breadth was observed between vaccine and placebo recipients, consistent with only spike being contained in the vaccine. After vaccination, substantial breadth of spike-specific CD8+ and CD4+ T cell responses was reported. The study was not powered to compare responses between vaccine doses or regimens. The authors noted that total T cell responses may have been underestimated by the TCR breadth and depth analyses.

According to the study, the label for this sample's treatment or condition signals: some 20 received Ad26.COV2.S at low or high dose, single or two shots; about five received placebo; per-sample allocation not given. For vaccine and placebo recipients, repertoires were sequenced using samples collected on day 63 after the first injection. Between 29 July and 7 August 2020, Cohort 1b enrolled 25 adults aged 18-55 years at one site in Boston, USA. Ad26.COV2.S consisted of a replication-incompetent adenovirus type 26 vector by which a prefusion-stabilized SARS-CoV-2 spike protein from the original Wuhan strain was expressed. For CDR1 and CDR2, the germline V gene (reference sequence) lists GTSNPN and SVGIG. Compared with germline, V lacks 7 bases and J lacks 4 bases; bases without a gene match: 2. The CDR3 spans 11 residues, from the cysteine through the phenylalanine. Left in the record is the CDR3 DNA by itself, 33 bases read in frame from the first base.

The input for sequencing was peripheral blood, taken in a trial of Ad26.COV2.S vaccine versus placebo. The chain employs TRBV30 and TRBJ2-7; 9 central bases correspond to TRBD1. This clonotype originated in a person aged 18-65 years who received the Ad26.COV2.S COVID-19 vaccine or a placebo. The CDR3 protein: CASGQGYEQYF. The DNA sequence is given as TGTGCCTCTGGACAGGGGTACGAGCAGTACTTC.